One sample yielded the 29 T cell receptor beta chains listed below, sequenced in a study of T cells after posttransplantation cyclophosphamide. The data were produced by immunoSEQ multiplex PCR, yet TCRdb's version contains in-frame clones alone and is incomplete. The sample yields tens of thousands of clones, around 94% seen once. Sequenced: PBMCs. All receptors derive from a woman aged 25 to 39 in good health and a related stem cell transplant donor.

V gene TRBV18 combines with J gene TRBJ1-2, with D possibly being TRBD1 (6 bases). The V and J ends lost 2 bases and 3 bases respectively, with 13 bases between them. This CDR3 has 15 residues. Germline assignment: CDR1 KGHSH and CDR2 LQKENI. CDR3 loop: CASSPIPQGDYGYTF. The CDR3 region has the DNA TGTGCCAGCTCACCAATACCACAGGGAGACTATGGCTACACCTTC.

The CDR3 sequence: CASSLAGGAGANVLTF. The CDR3 nucleotides are TGTGCCAGCAGCTTAGCGGGCGGGGCTGGGGCCAACGTCCTGACTTTC. This chain joins TRBV7-2 and TRBJ2-6, with D perhaps TRBD2 (6 bases). This CDR3 has 16 residues. Germline CDR1 is SGHTA and CDR2 is FQGNSA. V was shortened by 0 bases and J by 2 bases, with 8 bases between the two germline ends.

This clone was recorded only once. This chain uses TRBV6-4 with TRBJ1-2; possibly TRBD1 for D (6 bases). This CDR3 comprises 15 residues. Germline V CDR1 and CDR2: MRHNA, SNTAGT. V was pared by 5 bases and J by 0 bases, with 13 bases between. The CDR3 coding sequence is TGTGCCAGCAGTCCTGGGGGCCGTACTAACTATGGCTACACCTTC. This sequence encodes CASSPGGRTNYGYTF.

The chain couples TRBV7-3 to TRBJ1-3, with 8 bases fitting TRBD1. The ends lost 1 base at V and 4 bases at J; junction bases unmatched: 15. CDR1 is SGHTA and CDR2 is FQGTGA in the germline V gene. The CDR3 has 19 amino acids. CDR3 sequence: CASSLIGRGQALGGNTIYF. The CDR3 DNA reads as TGTGCCAGCAGCTTAATTGGGCGGGGACAGGCCTTGGGCGGAAACACCATATATTTT.

The chain employs TRBV5-1 and TRBJ1-1, with a possible D match to TRBD1 (6 bases). This CDR3 spans 14 amino acids. V lost 2 bases to trimming and J lost 1 base, with 9 bases between them. Germline loops: CDR1 SGHRS, CDR2 YFSETQ. The CDR3 DNA is TGCGCCAGCAGCTTAAGGGGGTGGAACACTGAAGCTTTCTTT. Encoded protein: CASSLRGWNTEAFF.

The chain has TRBV5-5 and TRBJ2-7, with no clear D. The CDR3 is made up of 14 amino acids. Germline V gene sequence: CDR1 SGHKS, CDR2 YYEKEE (reference sequence). Trimming took off 1 base at V and 1 base at J, with 9 bases between the two ends. The CDR3 DNA is TGTGCCAGCAGCTTGCAGACGGAGTCCTACGAGCAGTACTTC. It is translated as CASSLQTESYEQYF.

The CDR3 protein is CSVEDLASNEQFF. The DNA for the CDR3 is TGCAGCGTTGAAGACTTGGCCTCCAATGAGCAGTTCTTC. The chain carries TRBV29-1 and TRBJ2-1; D not certain. CDR1 is SQVTM, CDR2 ANQGSEA, per germline. With 0 bases removed from V and 6 bases from J, the gap between germline ends came to 9 bases. The CDR3 sequence is 13 residues long.

This sequence joins TRBV7-9 and TRBJ1-3; D possibly corresponds to TRBD1 (6 bases). Between the trimmed V and J ends, which lost 5 bases and 4 bases, there was a span of 9 bases. This CDR3 region has 13 residues. The germline gives CDR1 SEHNR, CDR2 FQNEAQ (reference sequence). The CDR3, as DNA: TGTGCCAGCAGCCAGGGGAAAGGAAACACCATATATTTT. Its protein product is CASSQGKGNTIYF.

This clone was seen once. J is TRBJ2-7 and V is TRBV6-5; 7 bases are a match to TRBD1. The CDR3 is 13 residues long. The ends lost 8 bases at V and 6 bases at J; junction bases unmatched: 10. Germline loops: CDR1 MNHEY, CDR2 SVGAGI. The CDR3 spells CASLRQGTGEQYF. The CDR3 DNA reads as TGTGCCAGCCTCCGACAGGGTACTGGCGAGCAGTACTTC.

The chain combines TRBV5-4 with TRBJ2-6; 7 nucleotides match TRBD1. Germline assignment: CDR1 SGHNT and CDR2 YYREEE (reference sequence). V trimming: 0 bases; J trimming: 0 bases; junction bases outside the gene matches: 3. This CDR3 has 17 amino acids. CDR3 coding DNA: TGTGCCAGCAGCTTGGGGGACAGTCACTCTGGGGCCAACGTCCTGACTTTC. Encoded protein: CASSLGDSHSGANVLTF.

This clone is a singleton in its sample. This chain connects TRBV2 to TRBJ2-7; possibly TRBD2 for D (5 bases). Germline CDR1 SNHLY, CDR2 FYNNEI. The CDR3 runs to 12 residues. V was pared by 8 bases and J by 5 bases, with 13 bases between. Written as DNA, the CDR3 is TGTGCCAGCCGCCCGTCCGGGAACGAGCAGTACTTC. The encoded protein is CASRPSGNEQYF.

The table lists this clone with a few counts. The chain is built from TRBV5-5 and TRBJ1-2; a possible D gene is TRBD1 (6 bases). In germline, CDR1 is SGHKS, CDR2 YYEKEE (reference sequence). With 4 bases removed from V and 2 bases from J, the gap between germline ends came to 12 bases. The length of the CDR3 is 14 residues. CDR3 region: CASSTGQSNYGYTF. Written as DNA, the CDR3 is TGTGCCAGCAGCACTGGACAGTCAAACTATGGCTACACCTTC.

Written as DNA, the CDR3 is TGTGCCAGCAGTTCCCGGGACAGGGAATATTATAATTCACCCCTCCACTTT. Protein sequence: CASSSRDREYYNSPLHF. V usage is TRBV28 and J usage is TRBJ1-6, with 9 nucleotides matching TRBD1. This CDR3 comprises 17 residues. V shed 4 bases, J shed 4 bases, and the junction held 8 bases outside the gene matches. Germline values: CDR1 MDHEN, CDR2 SYDVKM.

This chain connects TRBV6-1 to TRBJ2-1, with D possibly matching TRBD2 (6 bases). Germline CDR1 and CDR2: MNHNS and SASEGT. V dropped 6 bases and J dropped 9 bases, with 15 bases sitting between them. CDR3 length: 13 amino acids. The CDR3 DNA reads as TGTGCCAGCAGCGTAAGACTAGTTCTTGAGCAGTTCTTC. Translation: CASSVRLVLEQFF.

This sequence joins TRBV7-7 and TRBJ1-4; possible D gene TRBD1, 5 bases. CDR1 SSHAT and CDR2 FNYEAQ come from the germline V gene (reference sequence). V was trimmed by 1 base and J by 1 base, leaving 13 bases between them. CDR3 size: 17 residues. The CDR3 bases are TGTGCCAGCAGCTTAGATGGGGCATGGGGAACTAATGAAAAACTGTTTTTT. It codes for CASSLDGAWGTNEKLFF.

The chain is built from TRBV7-8 and TRBJ2-5; tentatively, D is TRBD2 (5 bases). V was pared by 0 bases and J by 6 bases, with 14 bases between. Germline assignment: CDR1 SGHVS and CDR2 FQNEAQ. The CDR3 totals 15 residues. CDR3 coding DNA: TGTGCCAGCAGCTTAGCGCGGACCGTAGCGCAGACCCAGTACTTC. Translation gives CASSLARTVAQTQYF.

The CDR3 bases are TGTGCCAGCAAGACAGGGGATTCTACCAATGAGCAGTTCTTC. It translates to CASKTGDSTNEQFF. This rearrangement joins TRBV7-3 to TRBJ2-1, with 8 bases fitting TRBD1. The germline CDR1 and CDR2 sequences are SGHTA and FQGTGA. The ends lost 7 bases at V and 6 bases at J; junction bases unmatched: 8. The CDR3 has 14 residues.

The CDR3 DNA is TGTGCCAGCAGCCGAAACCGGGACAGCTATGGCTACACCTTC. Translated, it gives CASSRNRDSYGYTF. V and J are TRBV7-2 and TRBJ1-2, with TRBD1 matching 7 bases. V gave up 5 bases and J gave up 4 bases; unmatched junction bases: 7. Germline assignment: CDR1 SGHTA and CDR2 FQGNSA. This CDR3 comprises 14 residues.

V and J are TRBV4-3 and TRBJ2-7, with a possible D match to TRBD2 (5 bases). The CDR3 has 14 residues. Germline V gene lookup returns CDR1 LGHNA and CDR2 YSLEER. V lost 0 bases, J lost 3 bases, and 9 bases lay in between. CDR3 nucleotides: TGCGCCAGCAGCCAAGACGGGGTCATCTACGAGCAGTACTTC. It specifies CASSQDGVIYEQYF.

The CDR3: CASGHGTDYNEQFF. CDR3 coding DNA: TGTGCTAGTGGTCACGGGACAGACTACAATGAGCAGTTCTTC. This chain connects TRBV12-5 to TRBJ2-1; 7 bases match TRBD1. CDR3 size: 14 residues. Trimming cost V 5 bases and J 3 bases; bases outside gene matches: 4. Germline V gives CDR1 LGHNT, CDR2 FRNRAP.

The V and J genes are TRBV7-2 and TRBJ2-1, with 12 nucleotides matching TRBD2. Germline V gene data show CDR1 as SGHTA and CDR2 as FQGNSA. J lost 4 bases, V lost 5 bases, and 6 bases had no gene match. There are 16 residues in the CDR3. CDR3: CASSRTSGGIYNEQFF. The CDR3 nucleotides read TGTGCCAGCAGCCGTACTAGCGGGGGGATTTACAATGAGCAGTTCTTC.

For the CDR3, the DNA is TGCAGCGTTAGAATCAGGACAGGGGGCAACGAGCAGTACTTC. It encodes CSVRIRTGGNEQYF. The chain carries TRBV29-1 and TRBJ2-7; 11 nucleotides agree with TRBD1. This CDR3 region has 14 residues. Trimming cost V 5 bases and J 5 bases; bases outside gene matches: 8. CDR1 SQVTM and CDR2 ANQGSEA come from the germline V gene.

The chain has TRBV4-2 and TRBJ2-6; 9 bases line up with TRBD1. The CDR3 runs 15 residues. The trim removed 4 bases at V and 2 bases at J, leaving 0 bases unmatched. Germline assignment: CDR1 LGHNA and CDR2 YNFKEQ. The CDR3 loop reads CASSRQGAGANVLTF. In DNA form, the CDR3 reads TGTGCCAGCAGCCGACAGGGGGCTGGGGCCAACGTCCTGACTTTC.

This chain connects TRBV5-5 to TRBJ1-5; D is possibly TRBD1 (5 bases). The CDR3 extends over 15 amino acids. In germline, CDR1 is SGHKS, CDR2 YYEKEE (reference sequence). V was trimmed by 4 bases and J by 1 base, leaving 12 bases between them. CDR3 in amino acids: CASSITGASNQPQHF. Here the CDR3 DNA reads TGTGCCAGCAGCATTACAGGCGCCAGCAATCAGCCCCAGCATTTT.

J is TRBJ2-5 and V is TRBV19, with D possibly being TRBD1 (5 bases). The CDR3 has 13 residues. Trimming took 8 bases from V and 2 from J, leaving 12 bases between them. Germline V gene data show CDR1 as LNHDA and CDR2 as SQIVND (reference sequence). CDR3 sequence: CASALNRQETQYF. In nucleotides, the CDR3 is TGTGCCAGTGCCCTGAACAGGCAAGAGACCCAGTACTTC.

V usage is TRBV19 and J usage is TRBJ1-6; tentatively, D is TRBD1 (6 bases). CDR3 size: 15 residues. Trimming removed 1 base from V and 10 bases from J, with 14 bases in between. CDR1 is LNHDA, CDR2 SQIVND, per germline (reference sequence). The CDR3 coding sequence is TGTGCCAGTAGTATAGCATCAGGGGTCGCGTCACCCCTCCACTTT. As protein: CASSIASGVASPLHF.

This clone has a handful of counts. V is TRBV7-2 and J is TRBJ2-1; 9 bases match TRBD2. V lost 5 bases to trimming and J lost 6 bases; unmatched junction nucleotides: 5. Germline-derived CDR1 and CDR2 are SGHTA and FQGNSA. The CDR3 sequence is 14 residues long. The CDR3 DNA is TGTGCCAGCAGCGGGATAGCGGGGGTCAATGAGCAGTTCTTC. Translation: CASSGIAGVNEQFF.

In its sample, this clone was seen once. This rearrangement joins TRBV5-4 to TRBJ1-6, with unresolved D. The CDR3 length is 12 residues. Germline CDR1 is SGHNT and CDR2 is YYREEE (reference sequence). The ends were cut back, 4 bases at V and 6 bases at J, with 5 bases in the middle. The CDR3 is CASSGVNSPLHF. DNA of the CDR3: TGTGCCAGCAGCGGAGTTAATTCACCCCTCCACTTT. Variable domain in full (rest from reference TRBV5-4 and TRBJ1-6): ETGVTQSPTHLIKTRGQQVTLRCSSQSGHNTVSWYQQALGQGPQFIFQYYREEENGRGNFPPRFSGLQFPNYSSELNVNALELDDSALYLCASSGVNSPLHFGNGTRLTVT.

The chain carries TRBV6-1 and TRBJ1-5; perhaps TRBD1 as D (5 bases). The CDR3 consists of 15 residues. Germline V gene lookup returns CDR1 MNHNS and CDR2 SASEGT. The V gene lost 2 bases and the J gene lost 6 bases, with 14 bases spanning the gap. The CDR3 here is CASSEPGRRVQPQHF. The CDR3 nucleotides are TGTGCCAGCAGTGAACCAGGGCGGAGAGTTCAGCCCCAGCATTTT.